This T cell receptor beta chain was identified during a study of cytomegalovirus exposure and HLA in healthy donors. Points from the study as a whole: Per published accounts, TCR beta sequences correctly predicted the HLA-A and HLA-B alleles of most subjects.

As concerns this clone: What it binds is unknown.

CDR1 and CDR2 from the germline V gene are SGHRS and YFSETQ. The CDR3 contains 13 residues. The germline V and J ends were trimmed by 4 bases and 1 base, with 8 bases remaining between them. Primers included in the PCR were 60 Vbeta and 13 Jbeta primers. Sequencing used immunoSEQ multiplex PCR; TCRdb keeps in-frame clones, though not all of them. The sample yields some 120,000 clones, 65% to 75% seen once. This chain joins TRBV5-1 and TRBJ1-1; D gene unclear. The sample was PBMCs. The receptor was derived from a woman in her fifties or sixties in good health and CMV-seropositive. CDR3 nucleotide sequence: TGCGCCAGCAGCCGTCTAGGGAACACTGAAGCTTTCTTT. This codes for CASSRLGNTEAFF. Using reference TRBV5-1 and TRBJ1-1 for the parts outside the CDR3, the full variable domain is KAGVTQTPRYLIKTRGQQVTLSCSPISGHRSVSWYQQTPGQGLQFLFEYFSETQRNKGNFPGRFSGRQFSNSRSEMNVSTLELGDSALYLCASSRLGNTEAFFGQGTRLTVV.